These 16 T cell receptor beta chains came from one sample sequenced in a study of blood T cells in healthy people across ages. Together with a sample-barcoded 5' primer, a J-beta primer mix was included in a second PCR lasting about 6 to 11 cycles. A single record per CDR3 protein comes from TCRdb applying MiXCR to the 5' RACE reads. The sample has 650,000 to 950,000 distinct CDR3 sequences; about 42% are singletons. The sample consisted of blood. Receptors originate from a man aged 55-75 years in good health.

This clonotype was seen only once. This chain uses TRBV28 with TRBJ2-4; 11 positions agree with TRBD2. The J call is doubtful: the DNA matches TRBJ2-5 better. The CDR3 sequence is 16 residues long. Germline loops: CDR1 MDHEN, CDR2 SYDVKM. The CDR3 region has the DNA TGTGGTTATAGCGGGAGGGCCCTCCCGCCCCCAGAGACCCAGTACTTC. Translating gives CGYSGRALPPPETQYF.

CDR3 in DNA: TGCAGTGCTAGTCTCACGGGAGGGTTGGGAACTTCACCCCTCCACTTT. Encoded protein: CSASLTGGLGTSPLHF. The chain recombines TRBV20-1 with TRBJ1-6; D is uncertain. CDR3 length: 16 residues. CDR1 is DFQATT, CDR2 SNEGSKA, per germline (reference sequence). Trimming removed 3 bases at V and 9 bases at J, with 21 bases between.

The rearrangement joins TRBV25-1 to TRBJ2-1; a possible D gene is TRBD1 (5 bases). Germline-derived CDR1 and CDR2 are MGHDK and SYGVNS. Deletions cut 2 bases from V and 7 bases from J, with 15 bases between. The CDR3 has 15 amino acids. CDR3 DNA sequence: TGTGCCAGCAGTGAACTATCGGGCAGGGCGAATGAGCAGTTCTTC. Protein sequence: CASSELSGRANEQFF. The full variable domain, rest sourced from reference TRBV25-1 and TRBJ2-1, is EADIYQTPRYLVIGTGKKITLECSQTMGHDKMYWYQQDPGMELHLIHYSYGVNSTEKGDLSSESTVSRIRTEHFPLTLESARPSHTSQYLCASSELSGRANEQFFGPGTRLTVL.

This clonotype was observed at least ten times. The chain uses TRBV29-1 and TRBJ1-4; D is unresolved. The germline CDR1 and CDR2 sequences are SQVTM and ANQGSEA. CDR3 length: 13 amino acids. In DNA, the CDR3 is TGCAGACCTCTTGAGGCCAGCAATGAAAAACTGTTTTTT. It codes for CRPLEASNEKLFF.

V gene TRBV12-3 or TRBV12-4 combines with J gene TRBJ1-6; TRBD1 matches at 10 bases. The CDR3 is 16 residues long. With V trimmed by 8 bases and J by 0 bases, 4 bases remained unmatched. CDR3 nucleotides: TGTGCCAGCCGGGACAGGGGATCCTCCTATAATTCACCCCTCCACTTT. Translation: CASRDRGSSYNSPLHF.

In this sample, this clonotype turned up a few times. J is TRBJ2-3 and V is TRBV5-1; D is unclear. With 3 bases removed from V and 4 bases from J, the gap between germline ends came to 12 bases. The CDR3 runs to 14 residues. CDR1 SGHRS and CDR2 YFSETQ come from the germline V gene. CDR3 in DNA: TGCGCCAGCAGCTCCTCGATCCTATCAGATACGCAGTATTTT. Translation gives CASSSSILSDTQYF.

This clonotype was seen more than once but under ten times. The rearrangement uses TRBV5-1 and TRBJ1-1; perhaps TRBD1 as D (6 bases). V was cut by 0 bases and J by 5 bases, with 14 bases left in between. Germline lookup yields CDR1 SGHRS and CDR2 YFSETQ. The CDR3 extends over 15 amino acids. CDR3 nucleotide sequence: TGCGCCAGCAGCTTGGAGGGGGGGGGCCGGACTGAAGCTTTCTTT. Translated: CASSLEGGGRTEAFF.

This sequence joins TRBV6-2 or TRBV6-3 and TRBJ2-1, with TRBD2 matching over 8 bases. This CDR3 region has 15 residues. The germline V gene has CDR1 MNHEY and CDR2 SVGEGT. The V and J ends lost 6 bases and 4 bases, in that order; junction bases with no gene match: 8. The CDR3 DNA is TGTGCCAGCAGGCCCAGGAGCGGGAGATACAATGAGCAGTTCTTC. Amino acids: CASRPRSGRYNEQFF.

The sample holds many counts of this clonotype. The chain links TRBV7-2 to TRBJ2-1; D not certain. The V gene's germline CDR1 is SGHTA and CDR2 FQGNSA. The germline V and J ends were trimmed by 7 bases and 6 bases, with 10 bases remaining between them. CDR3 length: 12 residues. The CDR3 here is CASKPEGNEQFF. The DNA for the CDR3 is TGTGCCAGCAAACCGGAAGGCAATGAGCAGTTCTTC.

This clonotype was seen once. The CDR3 DNA reads TGTGCCACCCCCTGGGGTGGTGCCTACAATGAGCAGTTCTTC. It yields the protein CATPWGGAYNEQFF. The V gene is TRBV7-3, the J gene TRBJ2-1; D remains unclear. From germline, CDR1 is SGHTA and CDR2 FQGTGA. The CDR3 is 14 residues long. Trimming stripped 10 bases from V and 2 bases from J, with 15 bases between.

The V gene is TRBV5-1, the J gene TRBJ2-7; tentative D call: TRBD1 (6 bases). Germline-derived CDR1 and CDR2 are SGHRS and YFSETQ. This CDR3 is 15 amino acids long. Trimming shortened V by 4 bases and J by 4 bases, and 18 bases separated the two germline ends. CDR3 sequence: CASSPTGQAPYEQYF. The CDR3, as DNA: TGCGCCAGCAGCCCAACAGGGCAAGCCCCTTACGAGCAGTACTTC.

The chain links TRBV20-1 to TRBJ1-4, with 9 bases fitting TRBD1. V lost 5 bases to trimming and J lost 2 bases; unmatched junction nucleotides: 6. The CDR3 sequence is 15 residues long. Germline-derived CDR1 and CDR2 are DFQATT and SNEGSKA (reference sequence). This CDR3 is CSADRGKVTNEKLFF. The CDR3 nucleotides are TGCAGTGCTGACAGGGGGAAGGTCACTAATGAAAAACTGTTTTTT.

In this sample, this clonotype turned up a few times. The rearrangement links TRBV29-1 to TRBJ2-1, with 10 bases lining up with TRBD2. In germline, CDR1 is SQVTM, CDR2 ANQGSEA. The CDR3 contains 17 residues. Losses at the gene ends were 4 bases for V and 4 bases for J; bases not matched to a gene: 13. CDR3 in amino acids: CSVGLLIAGGRYNEQFF. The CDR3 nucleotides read TGCAGCGTTGGATTACTGATAGCGGGGGGCAGGTACAATGAGCAGTTCTTC.

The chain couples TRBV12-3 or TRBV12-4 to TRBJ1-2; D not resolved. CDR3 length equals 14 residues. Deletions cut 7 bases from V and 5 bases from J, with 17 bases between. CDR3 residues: CASTIEPKDYGYTF. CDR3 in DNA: TGTGCCAGCACCATCGAGCCTAAGGATTATGGCTACACCTTC.

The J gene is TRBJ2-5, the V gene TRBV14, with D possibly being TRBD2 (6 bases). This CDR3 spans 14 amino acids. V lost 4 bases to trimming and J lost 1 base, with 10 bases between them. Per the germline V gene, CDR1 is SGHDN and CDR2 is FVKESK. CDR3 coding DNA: TGTGCCAGCAGCCCCCGACTAGGCCAAGAGACCCAGTACTTC. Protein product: CASSPRLGQETQYF.

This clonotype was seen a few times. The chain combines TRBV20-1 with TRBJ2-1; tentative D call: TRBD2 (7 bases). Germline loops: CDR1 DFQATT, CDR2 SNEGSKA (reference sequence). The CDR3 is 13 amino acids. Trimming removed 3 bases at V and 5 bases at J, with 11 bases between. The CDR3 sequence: CSASGGLNNEQFF. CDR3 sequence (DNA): TGCAGTGCTAGCGGGGGGCTAAACAATGAGCAGTTCTTC.